Following are 21 T cell receptor beta chains from one sample sequenced in a study of patients and donors after allogeneic stem cell transplantation. TCRdb fed the RT-PCR reads into MiXCR, producing one record per CDR3 protein. Counted here are about a million distinct CDR3 sequences, 15% to 20% occurring once; the ten biggest clones make up 5% to 6.5%. Sequences were obtained from blood, either unsorted or a sorted T cell fraction (not recorded which). The source of these receptors is a human donor who was either an allogeneic HSCT recipient or a stem cell or donor lymphocyte infusion donor (not recorded which). It is not recorded whose cells these are; they may come from a transplant donor.

The chain links TRBV14 to TRBJ2-1; 7 bases match TRBD1. J gave up 5 bases and V 2 bases, and 3 bases lay outside the gene matches. The CDR3 has 14 amino acids. Germline lookup yields CDR1 SGHDN and CDR2 FVKESK. CDR3 nucleotide sequence: TGTGCCAGCAGCCAATTACAGGGGAACAATGAGCAGTTCTTC. Protein: CASSQLQGNNEQFF.

There are many counts of this clonotype. The genes are TRBV4-3 and TRBJ2-1; D is possibly TRBD2 (6 bases). The CDR3 is made up of 14 amino acids. The V end was cut by 5 bases, the J end by 6 bases, with 14 bases between. Germline-derived CDR1 and CDR2 are LGHNA and YSLEER. CDR3 in DNA: TGCGCCAGCAGCATGGGCGTGGGGGGCAATGAGCAGTTCTTC. Translated: CASSMGVGGNEQFF.

The J gene is TRBJ2-1, the V gene TRBV11-3; D may be TRBD1 (5 bases). Germline-derived CDR1 and CDR2 are SGHNT and YENEEA. V lost 5 bases and J 5 bases, leaving 10 bases between the germline ends. The CDR3 spans 13 residues. Here the CDR3 DNA reads TGTGCCAGCAGCCTCCGGACAAACAATGAGCAGTTCTTC. Protein: CASSLRTNNEQFF.

Ten or more counts support this clonotype. The CDR3 sequence: CATSAGTDTQYF. In DNA form, the CDR3 reads TGTGCCACCAGTGCAGGCACAGATACGCAGTATTTT. The V gene is TRBV24-1, the J gene TRBJ2-3; no clear D. The CDR3 has 12 amino acids. V lost 5 bases to trimming and J lost 1 base, with 3 bases between them. Germline CDR1 and CDR2: KGHDR and SFDVKD.

This clonotype was seen at least ten times. The chain is built from TRBV12-3 or TRBV12-4 and TRBJ1-2; no clear D. V dropped 2 bases and J dropped 2 bases, with 9 bases sitting between them. The CDR3 length is 14 residues. CDR3 DNA sequence: TGTGCCAGCAGTTTAAGGTCCCAGAACTATGGCTACACCTTC. It specifies CASSLRSQNYGYTF.

This clonotype turned up a few times. V gene TRBV5-1 combines with J gene TRBJ1-1, with D perhaps matching TRBD1 (6 bases). Trimming took off 2 bases at V and 4 bases at J, with 12 bases between the two ends. This CDR3 is 14 amino acids long. Germline V gene sequence: CDR1 SGHRS, CDR2 YFSETQ. The CDR3 nucleotides read TGCGCCAGCAGCTTATCCAGGGGTCCCACTGAAGCTTTCTTT. Its protein is CASSLSRGPTEAFF.

This chain connects TRBV5-1 to TRBJ2-5, with 10 bases fitting TRBD2. From germline, CDR1 is SGHRS and CDR2 YFSETQ. Trimming cost V 5 bases and J 1 base; bases outside gene matches: 5. This CDR3 is built from 15 residues. The CDR3 region has the DNA TGCGCCAGCAGGGTAGCGGGAGGTAGCCAAGAGACCCAGTACTTC. Its translation: CASRVAGGSQETQYF. The full variable domain, rest sourced from reference TRBV5-1 and TRBJ2-5, is KAGVTQTPRYLIKTRGQQVTLSCSPISGHRSVSWYQQTPGQGLQFLFEYFSETQRNKGNFPGRFSGRQFSNSRSEMNVSTLELGDSALYLCASRVAGGSQETQYFGPGTRLLVL.

In its sample, this clonotype was seen a few times. The chain's CDR3 is CATRASGWETQYF. CDR3 coding DNA: TGTGCCACCCGGGCTAGCGGGTGGGAGACCCAGTACTTC. The chain links TRBV15 to TRBJ2-5; 8 nucleotides line up with TRBD2. Trimming removed 8 bases from V and 5 bases from J; junction bases left unmatched: 7. The CDR3 totals 13 residues. Looked up from germline, CDR1 is LNHNV and CDR2 is YYDKDF (reference sequence).

This sequence joins TRBV20-1 and TRBJ1-2; tentative D call: TRBD1 (6 bases). The CDR3 consists of 13 residues. CDR1 and CDR2 (germline): DFQATT, SNEGSKA (reference sequence). The V end lost 2 bases, the J end lost 6 bases, and 13 bases lay between the germline ends. As DNA, the CDR3 is TGCAGTGCTAGAATATACCAGGGGAATGGCTACACCTTC. Amino acids: CSARIYQGNGYTF.

Here the CDR3 reads CASSEPQALDYEQYF. CDR3 DNA: TGTGCCAGCAGTGAACCCCAGGCCCTCGACTACGAGCAGTACTTC. The J gene is TRBJ2-7, the V gene TRBV2, with D unclear. The CDR3 totals 15 residues. CDR1 and CDR2 (germline): SNHLY, FYNNEI. V was shortened by 2 bases and J by 3 bases, with 14 bases between the two germline ends. The entire variable domain, with the rest obtained from reference TRBV2 and TRBJ2-7, is as follows: EPEVTQTPSHQVTQMGQEVILRCVPISNHLYFYWYRQILGQKVEFLVSFYNNEISEKSEIFDDQFSVERPDGSNFTLKIRSTKLEDSAMYFCASSEPQALDYEQYFGPGTRLTVT.

The rearrangement joins TRBV9 to TRBJ2-1; possibly TRBD2 for D (5 bases). The germline V gene encodes CDR1 SGDLS and CDR2 YYNGEE. V shed 0 bases and J shed 4 bases, with 8 bases lying between them. This CDR3 is built from 14 residues. In DNA form, the CDR3 reads TGTGCCAGCAGCGTAGAAGGCGGGTACAATGAGCAGTTCTTC. Its translation: CASSVEGGYNEQFF.

CDR3 sequence (DNA): TGCAGTGTACCCTCTTCGGAGGGGGCGCATTGGGATCAGCCCCAGCATTTT. It encodes CSVPSSEGAHWDQPQHF. The rearrangement links TRBV20-1 to TRBJ1-5; TRBD1 agrees at 7 bases. CDR1 is DFQATT, CDR2 SNEGSKA, per germline (reference sequence). J lost 5 bases, V lost 7 bases, and 20 bases had no gene match. The CDR3 is 17 amino acids.

This clonotype appeared a few times. This chain connects TRBV28 to TRBJ1-5, with TRBD1 matching 7 bases. V shed 6 bases, J shed 4 bases, and the junction held 9 bases outside the gene matches. CDR1 is MDHEN and CDR2 is SYDVKM in the germline V gene. The CDR3 contains 15 residues. CDR3: CASRDRDSLNQPQHF. The CDR3 DNA reads as TGTGCCAGCAGAGATAGGGACAGCCTTAATCAGCCCCAGCATTTT.

V is TRBV5-6 and J is TRBJ2-1; 11 nucleotides align to TRBD1. Losses at the gene ends were 5 bases for V and 6 bases for J; bases not matched to a gene: 7. Germline V gene lookup returns CDR1 SGHDT and CDR2 YYEEEE. This CDR3 is 15 amino acids long. The CDR3 spells CASRHGQGAGNEQFF. The CDR3, as DNA: TGTGCCAGCAGGCACGGACAGGGGGCAGGCAATGAGCAGTTCTTC.

V gene TRBV5-1 combines with J gene TRBJ1-1; weak D call: TRBD1 (6 bases). The CDR3 is 15 residues long. V lost 0 bases to trimming and J lost 3 bases, with 12 bases between them. CDR1 SGHRS and CDR2 YFSETQ come from the germline V gene. The CDR3 sequence is CASSLDRGAHTEAFF. As DNA, the CDR3 is TGCGCCAGCAGCTTGGATCGGGGGGCCCACACTGAAGCTTTCTTT.

This clonotype occurred a few times. The chain joins TRBV7-9 to TRBJ2-1; a weak D match, TRBD2 (6 bases). V dropped 0 bases and J dropped 8 bases, with 14 bases sitting between them. Per germline, CDR1 SEHNR and CDR2 FQNEAQ (reference sequence). This CDR3 spans 15 amino acids. The CDR3 DNA sequence: TGTGCCAGCAGCTTAGCGCGTCGGGGGAGATATGAGCAGTTCTTC. Its translation: CASSLARRGRYEQFF.

This clonotype was counted at least ten times. The chain is built from TRBV12-3 or TRBV12-4 and TRBJ1-2; 8 bases align to TRBD1. The CDR3 covers 16 residues. V trimming: 8 bases; J trimming: 1 base; junction bases outside the gene matches: 12. CDR3 bases: TGTGCCAGCCGCGACAGGGGCGCATCCAATAACTATGGCTACACCTTC. Amino acids: CASRDRGASNNYGYTF.

Turning to this clonotype: No conserved phenylalanine or tryptophan ends this CDR3, so it is likely a read error. The chain uses TRBV7-9 and TRBJ1-5; a weak D match, TRBD1 (5 bases). Germline V gene sequence: CDR1 SEHNR, CDR2 FQNEAQ (reference sequence). The V and J ends lost 5 bases and 0 bases respectively, with 17 bases between them. The CDR3 loop spans 17 amino acids. CDR3: CASSLDTWDGSNQPQHL. In DNA, the CDR3 is TGTGCCAGCAGCCTCGACACTTGGGACGGTAGCAATCAGCCCCAGCATTTA.

This chain uses TRBV20-1 with TRBJ2-5, with D possibly matching TRBD2 (5 bases). V was pared by 2 bases and J by 7 bases, with 14 bases between. Germline V gene data show CDR1 as DFQATT and CDR2 as SNEGSKA (reference sequence). The CDR3 extends over 13 amino acids. CDR3 sequence reads: CSARIEGAVTQYF. The CDR3 coding sequence is TGCAGTGCTAGAATCGAGGGTGCGGTGACCCAGTACTTC.

This chain connects TRBV7-7 to TRBJ2-2, with 9 bases that match TRBD1. Germline V lookup: CDR1 SSHAT, CDR2 FNYEAQ (reference sequence). Unmatched junction bases numbered 18, after V lost 1 base and J lost 6 bases. The CDR3 has 20 amino acids. The CDR3 spells CASSLVGVPGQGSPAGELFF. In DNA, the CDR3 is TGTGCCAGCAGCTTAGTCGGCGTCCCGGGACAGGGCTCTCCAGCCGGGGAGCTGTTTTTT.

This clonotype was observed a few times. The chain uses TRBV20-1 and TRBJ2-5; TRBD1 aligns across 7 bases. Germline CDR1 and CDR2: DFQATT and SNEGSKA (reference sequence). The CDR3 runs to 14 residues. V was pared by 6 bases and J by 1 base, with 8 bases of the junction left unmatched. The CDR3, as DNA: TGCAGTGCGACGGGACAGCAGTCCCAAGAGACCCAGTACTTC. This translates into CSATGQQSQETQYF.